In its sample, the clone carrying this T cell receptor beta chain was seen once. Its specificity is not known. PCR involved 60 Vbeta and 13 Jbeta primers. Here immunoSEQ multiplex PCR was the method, and the copy in TCRdb shows in-frame clones only, minus some. The sample has 150,000 to 200,000 clones; around four fifths are singletons. The ends lost 6 bases at V and 6 bases at J; junction bases unmatched: 7. Germline CDR1 reads KGHSH; CDR2 reads LQKENI. This CDR3 is built from 13 residues. This entry comes from a study of cytomegalovirus exposure and HLA in healthy donors. General observations from the study: Data from an earlier analysis indicated that most TCR beta V segments were productive either about 90% or about 30% of the time. The authors judged a highly shared variant cluster likely a sequencing artifact.

Healthy bone marrow donors made up the cohort. J is TRBJ2-7 and V is TRBV18; 8 bases match TRBD2. Material for sequencing was PBMCs. This clonotype was obtained from a man aged 18 to 29 in good health and CMV-seropositive. The CDR3 nucleotides read TGTGCCAGCTCCCGGGAGGGCCTTGGCGAGCAGTACTTC. Protein product: CASSREGLGEQYF.